This T cell receptor (beta chain) was retrieved from a study of T cell responses to AZD1222 COVID-19 vaccine. The overall study: Pooling of second doses given at about 4 or about 12 weeks was done.

Clones were read by immunoSEQ multiplex PCR, and TCRdb kept only the in-frame ones, dropping some. The sample holds about 150,000 clones, 88% seen once. Study results and caveats: Repertoires were collected only later (after the peak T cell response had occurred). Females outnumbered males among donors, who were mostly white British; clonal diversity was possibly underestimated.

V was clipped by 2 bases and J by 0 bases, with 4 bases between them. Germline V gene data show CDR1 as WNHNN and CDR2 as SYGVQD (reference sequence). This CDR3 is built from 13 residues. As to this clone: Its target is not known.

The chain combines TRBV10-1 with TRBJ2-5; D remains unclear. The origin of this receptor is an adult in good health. The sample in question was peripheral blood, obtained on day 0 of AZD1222 vaccination. The CDR3 region has the DNA TGCGCCAGCAGTGAGGGACACCAAGAGACCCAGTACTTC. It is translated as CASSEGHQETQYF.